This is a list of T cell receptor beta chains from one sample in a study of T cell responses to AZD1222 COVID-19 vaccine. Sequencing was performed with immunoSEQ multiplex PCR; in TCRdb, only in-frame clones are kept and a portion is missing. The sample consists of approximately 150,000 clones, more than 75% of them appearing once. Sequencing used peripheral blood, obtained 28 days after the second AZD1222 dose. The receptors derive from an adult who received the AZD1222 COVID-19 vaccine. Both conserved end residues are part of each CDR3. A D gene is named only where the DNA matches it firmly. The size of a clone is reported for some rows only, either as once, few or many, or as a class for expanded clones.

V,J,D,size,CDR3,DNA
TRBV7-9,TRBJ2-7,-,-,CASSSPGTFYEQYF,TGTGCCAGCAGCTCCCCCGGGACCTTCTACGAGCAGTACTTC
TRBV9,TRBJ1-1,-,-,CASSVAWGPEAFF,TGTGCCAGCAGCGTAGCCTGGGGCCCTGAAGCTTTCTTT
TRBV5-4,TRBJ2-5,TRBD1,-,CASSLTGAGETQYF,TGTGCCAGCAGCTTGACAGGGGCCGGAGAGACCCAGTACTTC
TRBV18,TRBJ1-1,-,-,CASSLQGGNTEAFF,TGTGCCAGCTCACTACAGGGAGGGAACACTGAAGCTTTCTTT
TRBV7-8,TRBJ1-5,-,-,CASSSEGQGLMRSQPQHF,TGTGCCAGCAGCTCCGAGGGGCAGGGCCTCATGAGGTCCCAGCCCCAGCATTTT
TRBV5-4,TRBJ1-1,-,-,CASSPAGVARYTEAFF,TGTGCCAGCAGCCCTGCGGGGGTGGCACGATACACTGAAGCTTTCTTT
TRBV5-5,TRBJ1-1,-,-,CASRSHREWGMNTEAFF,TGTGCCAGCAGGTCTCACAGGGAATGGGGTATGAACACTGAAGCTTTCTTT
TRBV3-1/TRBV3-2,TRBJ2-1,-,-,CASSRGTRSSYNEQFF,TGTGCCAGCAGCCGCGGGACTCGGAGCTCCTACAATGAGCAGTTCTTC
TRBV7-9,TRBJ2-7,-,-,CASSLDWVLGEQYF,TGTGCCAGCAGCTTAGATTGGGTCTTGGGCGAGCAGTACTTC
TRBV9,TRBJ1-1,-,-,CASSVESRANTEAFF,TGTGCCAGCAGCGTAGAGAGCAGGGCGAACACTGAAGCTTTCTTT
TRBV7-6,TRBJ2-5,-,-,CASSLEPGETRETQYF,TGTGCCAGCAGCTTAGAACCAGGGGAGACTCGAGAGACCCAGTACTTC
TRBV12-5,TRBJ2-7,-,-,CASGPFRGAEQYF,TGTGCTAGTGGTCCCTTCAGGGGGGCCGAGCAGTACTTC
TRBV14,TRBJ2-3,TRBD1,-,CASSKRTGGPTDTQYF,TGTGCCAGCAGCAAAAGGACAGGGGGCCCTACAGATACGCAGTATTTT
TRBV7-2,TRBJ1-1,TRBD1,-,CASSLPPGQATEAFF,TGTGCCAGCAGCTTACCTCCGGGACAGGCCACTGAAGCTTTCTTT
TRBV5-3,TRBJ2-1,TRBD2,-,CARSPPGGGSYNEQFF,TGTGCCAGAAGCCCCCCTGGGGGGGGCTCCTACAATGAGCAGTTCTTC
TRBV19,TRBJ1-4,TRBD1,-,CASRDRAETNEKLFF,TGTGCCAGTAGGGACAGGGCCGAAACTAATGAAAAACTGTTTTTT
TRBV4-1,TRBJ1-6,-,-,CASSQDRESPLHF,TGCGCCAGCAGCCAAGATCGGGAATCACCCCTCCACTTT
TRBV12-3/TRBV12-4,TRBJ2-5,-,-,CASSFSGETQYF,TGTGCCAGCAGTTTTAGTGGGGAGACCCAGTACTTC
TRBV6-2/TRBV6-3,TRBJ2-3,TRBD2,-,CASSYSRELGTQYF,TGTGCCAGCAGTTACTCGCGGGAGTTGGGTACGCAGTATTTT
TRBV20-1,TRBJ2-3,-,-,CSASEVGTDTQYF,TGCAGTGCTAGTGAGGTGGGCACAGATACGCAGTATTTT
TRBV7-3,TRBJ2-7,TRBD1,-,CASSLTSRQGLVF,TGTGCCAGCAGCTTAACCAGCCGACAGGGGCTTGTCTTC
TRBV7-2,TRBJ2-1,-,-,CASSLGSGSSYNEQFF,TGTGCCAGCAGCTTAGGATCGGGTAGCTCCTACAATGAGCAGTTCTTC
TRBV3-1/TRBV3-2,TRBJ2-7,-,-,CASSRQFENEQYF,TGTGCCAGCAGCCGACAGTTTGAGAACGAGCAGTACTTC
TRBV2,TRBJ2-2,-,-,CASSKRQGGTGELFF,TGTGCCAGCAGTAAGCGGCAGGGGGGGACCGGGGAGCTGTTTTTT
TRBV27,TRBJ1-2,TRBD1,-,CASSPSRGQGLYGYTF,TGTGCCAGCAGTCCTTCGAGGGGACAGGGGCTCTATGGCTACACCTTC
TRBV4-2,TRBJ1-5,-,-,CASSQEERGDSNQPQHF,TGTGCCAGCAGCCAAGAGGAGAGAGGAGATAGCAATCAGCCCCAGCATTTT
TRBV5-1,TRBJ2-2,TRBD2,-,CASSLVAGEGPGELFF,TGCGCCAGCAGCTTGGTGGCGGGAGAGGGACCCGGGGAGCTGTTTTTT
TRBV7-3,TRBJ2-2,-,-,CASSLKSGVGELFF,TGTGCCAGCAGCTTAAAATCAGGGGTCGGGGAGCTGTTTTTT
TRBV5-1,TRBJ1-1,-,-,CASSPGQTEAFF,TGCGCCAGCAGCCCCGGACAGACTGAAGCTTTCTTT
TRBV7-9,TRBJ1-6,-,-,CASSLDVRDPNSPLHF,TGTGCCAGCAGTTTGGACGTCAGGGACCCAAATTCACCCCTCCACTTT
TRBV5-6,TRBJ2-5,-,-,CASSFRGAEETQYF,TGTGCCAGCAGCTTTCGAGGGGCCGAAGAGACCCAGTACTTC
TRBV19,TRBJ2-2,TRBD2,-,CASIRSGRAVGELFF,TGTGCCAGTATCAGAAGCGGGAGGGCCGTCGGGGAGCTGTTTTTT
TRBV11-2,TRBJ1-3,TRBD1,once,CASSPGGQEGPSSGNTIYF,TGTGCCAGCAGCCCCGGGGGACAGGAGGGACCGAGCTCTGGAAACACCATATATTTT
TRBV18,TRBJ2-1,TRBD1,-,CASSQTGTGYNEQFF,TGTGCCAGCTCACAAACCGGGACAGGATACAATGAGCAGTTCTTC
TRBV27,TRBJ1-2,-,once,CASSLGGNYGYTF,TGTGCCAGCAGTTTGGGGGGCAACTATGGCTACACCTTC
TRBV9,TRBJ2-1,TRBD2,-,CASTPGLAGGEQFF,TGTGCCAGCACTCCGGGACTAGCGGGAGGTGAGCAGTTCTTC
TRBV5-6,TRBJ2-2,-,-,CASSSGTHDGELFF,TGTGCCAGCAGCTCCGGGACTCACGATGGGGAGCTGTTTTTT
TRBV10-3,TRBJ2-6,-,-,CAISGQSGANVLTF,TGTGCCATCAGTGGACAGTCTGGGGCCAACGTCCTGACTTTC
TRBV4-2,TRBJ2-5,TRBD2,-,CASSQDMVAGVQGTQYF,TGTGCCAGCAGCCAAGATATGGTAGCGGGGGTCCAGGGGACCCAGTACTTC
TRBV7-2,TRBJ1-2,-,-,CASSFSPSRGYTF,TGTGCCAGCAGCTTTTCGCCCTCAAGGGGCTACACCTTC
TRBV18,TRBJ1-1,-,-,CASSMVTGEAFF,TGTGCCAGCTCAATGGTGACCGGGGAAGCTTTCTTT
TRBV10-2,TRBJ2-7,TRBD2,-,CASSGTSGSLSEQYF,TGCGCCAGCAGTGGGACTAGCGGGAGTTTGTCCGAGCAGTACTTC
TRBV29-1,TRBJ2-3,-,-,CSAERDTDTQYF,TGCAGCGCAGAGAGGGACACAGATACGCAGTATTTT
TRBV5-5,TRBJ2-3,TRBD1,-,CASSIGGAADTQYF,TGTGCCAGCAGCATAGGGGGCGCGGCAGATACGCAGTATTTT
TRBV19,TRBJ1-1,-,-,CASSIGGMNTEAFF,TGTGCCAGTAGTATAGGAGGGATGAACACTGAAGCTTTCTTT
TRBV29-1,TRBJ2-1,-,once,CSVDTGVGYNEQFF,TGCAGCGTTGATACGGGGGTTGGCTACAATGAGCAGTTCTTC
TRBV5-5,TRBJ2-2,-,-,CASSPDGYTGELFF,TGTGCCAGCAGCCCTGACGGATACACCGGGGAGCTGTTTTTT
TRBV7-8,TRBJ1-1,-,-,CASSFSQGRTLNTEAFF,TGTGCCAGCAGCTTTTCCCAGGGACGAACACTGAACACTGAAGCTTTCTTT
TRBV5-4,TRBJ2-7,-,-,CASSLARGSYEQYF,TGTGCCAGCAGCTTGGCCCGGGGTTCCTACGAGCAGTACTTC
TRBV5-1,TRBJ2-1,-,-,CASSLAGRISYNEQFF,TGCGCCAGCAGCTTGGCCGGACGGATTTCCTACAATGAGCAGTTCTTC